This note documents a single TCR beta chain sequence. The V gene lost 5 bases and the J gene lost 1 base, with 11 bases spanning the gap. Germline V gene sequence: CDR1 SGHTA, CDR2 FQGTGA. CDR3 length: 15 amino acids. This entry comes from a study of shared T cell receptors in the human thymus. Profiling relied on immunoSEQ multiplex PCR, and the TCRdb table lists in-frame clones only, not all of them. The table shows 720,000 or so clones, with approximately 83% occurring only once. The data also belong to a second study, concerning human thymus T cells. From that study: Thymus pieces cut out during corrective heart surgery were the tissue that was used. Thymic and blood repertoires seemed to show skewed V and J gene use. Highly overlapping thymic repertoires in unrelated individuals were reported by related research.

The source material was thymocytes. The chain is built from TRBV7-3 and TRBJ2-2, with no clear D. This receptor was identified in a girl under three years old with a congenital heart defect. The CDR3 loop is CASSVHGENTGELFF. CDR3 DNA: TGTGCCAGCAGCGTACACGGAGAGAACACCGGGGAGCTGTTTTTT.